Below are 7 T cell receptor beta chains sequenced from a single sample in a study of blood T cell repertoires in COVID-19 (dated by TCRdb to 2018 to 2020). Library creation used the immunoSEQ multiplex PCR assay. Sourced from immuneACCESS, this table was stored by TCRdb with only in-frame sequences that have V and J called. A share of the clones is absent; for the studies checked, an unresolved V gene accounts for under half, and the remainder has no known explanation. Here the sample has roughly 40,000 clones; more than 65% occur a single time. The top ten hold about 29% of the sample. The sequenced sample consisted of peripheral blood. The source is a man at least 80 years old with active or convalescent COVID-19.

This rearrangement joins TRBV7-8 to TRBJ2-2; TRBD2 agrees at 8 bases. The CDR3 is 17 amino acids. CDR1 is SGHVS and CDR2 is FQNEAQ in the germline V gene. V trimming: 1 base; J trimming: 5 bases; junction bases outside the gene matches: 9. For the CDR3, the DNA is TGTGCCAGCAGCTTAGACGGTAGCGGGACGGGAACCGGGGAGCTGTTTTTT. The encoded protein is CASSLDGSGTGTGELFF.

The chain is built from TRBV27 and TRBJ2-4; possible D gene TRBD2, 6 bases. The CDR3 consists of 13 residues. Germline V gene sequence: CDR1 MNHEY, CDR2 SMNVEV (reference sequence). Deletions cut 3 bases from V and 10 bases from J, with 13 bases between. The CDR3 nucleotides read TGTGCCAGCAGTTTTCTGGCCAGCGGGATTCAGTACTTC. Residues: CASSFLASGIQYF.

The J gene is TRBJ1-5, the V gene TRBV19; 9 nucleotides line up with TRBD1. The CDR3 totals 15 residues. V dropped 3 bases and J dropped 6; count of bases not matched to a gene: 6. Germline loops: CDR1 LNHDA, CDR2 SQIVND (reference sequence). DNA for the CDR3: TGTGCCAGTAGTATCCGAAGACAGGGGGGTCAGCCCCAGCATTTT. The encoded protein is CASSIRRQGGQPQHF.

The chain joins TRBV9 to TRBJ1-4; D is perhaps TRBD1 (5 bases). This CDR3 region has 12 residues. The germline V gene has CDR1 SGDLS and CDR2 YYNGEE. V shed 4 bases and J shed 13 bases, with 14 bases lying between them. CDR3 residues: CASSPRAGGLFF. The CDR3 region has the DNA TGTGCCAGCAGCCCCCGGGCCGGGGGACTGTTTTTT.

The rearrangement joins TRBV5-1 to TRBJ2-7; TRBD1 matches 7 bases. There are 16 residues in the CDR3. After removal of 0 bases from V and 2 bases from J, the junction contained 8 bases not matched to a gene. Germline CDR1 SGHRS, CDR2 YFSETQ. CDR3 nucleotides: TGCGCCAGCAGCTTGGCCGCCGGACAGGCGACCTACGAGCAGTACTTC. Protein product: CASSLAAGQATYEQYF.

This clone has a handful of counts. This chain links TRBV19 with TRBJ2-1, with D tentatively TRBD1 (6 bases). Germline CDR1 LNHDA, CDR2 SQIVND (reference sequence). V was trimmed by 2 bases and J by 0 bases, leaving 11 bases between them. This CDR3 is built from 16 residues. The CDR3 loop is CASSIPRDTSYNEQFF. DNA of the CDR3: TGTGCCAGTAGTATACCCCGGGACACCTCCTACAATGAGCAGTTCTTC.

The chain combines TRBV19 with TRBJ1-3; 7 positions match TRBD1. This CDR3 comprises 16 residues. Losses at the gene ends were 5 bases for V and 4 bases for J; bases not matched to a gene: 11. Germline CDR1 reads LNHDA; CDR2 reads SQIVND (reference sequence). Here the CDR3 reads CASSDRVIASGNTIYF. DNA of the CDR3: TGTGCCAGTAGTGACAGGGTGATTGCTTCCGGAAACACCATATATTTT.